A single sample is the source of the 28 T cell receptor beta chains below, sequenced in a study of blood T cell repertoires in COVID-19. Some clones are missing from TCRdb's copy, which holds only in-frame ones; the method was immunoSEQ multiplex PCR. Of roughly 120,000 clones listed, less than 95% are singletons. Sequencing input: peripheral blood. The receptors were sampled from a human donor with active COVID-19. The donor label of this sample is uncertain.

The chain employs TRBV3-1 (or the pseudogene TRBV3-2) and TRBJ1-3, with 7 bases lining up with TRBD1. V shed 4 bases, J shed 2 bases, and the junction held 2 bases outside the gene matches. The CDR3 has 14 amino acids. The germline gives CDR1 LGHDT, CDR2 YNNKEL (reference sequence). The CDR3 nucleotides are TGTGCCAGCAGCCTTGGACAGGCTGGAAACACCATATATTTT. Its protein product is CASSLGQAGNTIYF.

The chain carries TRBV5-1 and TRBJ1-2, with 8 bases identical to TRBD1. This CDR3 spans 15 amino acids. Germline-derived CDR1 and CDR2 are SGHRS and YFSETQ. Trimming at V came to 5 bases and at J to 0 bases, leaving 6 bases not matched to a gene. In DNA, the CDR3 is TGCGCCAGCAGGGATGGGACAGGAGCTAACTATGGCTACACCTTC. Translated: CASRDGTGANYGYTF.

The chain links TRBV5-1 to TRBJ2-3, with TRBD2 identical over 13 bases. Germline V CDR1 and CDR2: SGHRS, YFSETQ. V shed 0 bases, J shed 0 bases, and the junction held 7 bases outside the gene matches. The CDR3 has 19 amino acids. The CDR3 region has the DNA TGCGCCAGCAGCTTGGGACTAGCGGGGGGCCTGTCTAGCACAGATACGCAGTATTTT. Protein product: CASSLGLAGGLSSTDTQYF.

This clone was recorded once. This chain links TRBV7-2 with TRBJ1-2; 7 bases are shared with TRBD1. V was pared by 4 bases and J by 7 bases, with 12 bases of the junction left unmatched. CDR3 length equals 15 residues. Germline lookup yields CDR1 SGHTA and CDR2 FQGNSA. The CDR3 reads CASSWGPDREAGYTF. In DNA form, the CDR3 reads TGTGCCAGCAGCTGGGGCCCTGACAGGGAGGCTGGCTACACCTTC.

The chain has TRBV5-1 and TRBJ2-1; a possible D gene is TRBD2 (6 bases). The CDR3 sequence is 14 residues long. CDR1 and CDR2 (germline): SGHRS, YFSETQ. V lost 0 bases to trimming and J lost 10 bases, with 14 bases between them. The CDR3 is CASSLGAPAGEQFF. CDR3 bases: TGCGCCAGCAGCTTGGGAGCTCCGGCGGGGGAGCAGTTCTTC.

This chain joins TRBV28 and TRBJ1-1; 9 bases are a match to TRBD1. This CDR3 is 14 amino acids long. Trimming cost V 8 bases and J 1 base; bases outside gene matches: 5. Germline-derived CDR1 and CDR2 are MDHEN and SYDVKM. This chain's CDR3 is CASLTGGRNTEAFF. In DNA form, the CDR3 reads TGTGCCAGCCTAACAGGGGGCAGGAACACTGAAGCTTTCTTT. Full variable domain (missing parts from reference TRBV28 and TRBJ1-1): DVKVTQSSRYLVKRTGEKVFLECVQDMDHENMFWYRQDPGLGLRLIYFSYDVKMKEKGDIPEGYSVSREKKERFSLILESASTNQTSMYLCASLTGGRNTEAFFGQGTRLTVV.

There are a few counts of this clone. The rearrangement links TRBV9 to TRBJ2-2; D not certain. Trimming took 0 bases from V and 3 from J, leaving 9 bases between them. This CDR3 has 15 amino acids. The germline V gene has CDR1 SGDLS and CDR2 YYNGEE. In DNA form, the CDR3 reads TGTGCCAGCAGCGTAGCTCACAGTTACACCGGGGAGCTGTTTTTT. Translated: CASSVAHSYTGELFF. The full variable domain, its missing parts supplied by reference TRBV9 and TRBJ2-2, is DSGVTQTPKHLITATGQRVTLRCSPRSGDLSVYWYQQSLDQGLQFLIQYYNGEERAKGNILERFSAQQFPDLHSELNLSSLELGDSALYFCASSVAHSYTGELFFGEGSRLTVL.

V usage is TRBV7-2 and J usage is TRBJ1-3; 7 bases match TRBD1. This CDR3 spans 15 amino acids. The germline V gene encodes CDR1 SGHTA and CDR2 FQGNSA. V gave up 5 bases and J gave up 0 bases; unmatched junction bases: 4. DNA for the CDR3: TGTGCCAGCAGCCTACAGGGGATCTCTGGAAACACCATATATTTT. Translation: CASSLQGISGNTIYF.

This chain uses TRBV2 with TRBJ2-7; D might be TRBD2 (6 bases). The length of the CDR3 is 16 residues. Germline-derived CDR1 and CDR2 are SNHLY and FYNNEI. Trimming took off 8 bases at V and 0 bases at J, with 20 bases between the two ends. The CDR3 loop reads CASLPLTRRSSYEQYF. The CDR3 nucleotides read TGTGCCAGCCTGCCCTTGACTAGACGGAGCTCCTACGAGCAGTACTTC.

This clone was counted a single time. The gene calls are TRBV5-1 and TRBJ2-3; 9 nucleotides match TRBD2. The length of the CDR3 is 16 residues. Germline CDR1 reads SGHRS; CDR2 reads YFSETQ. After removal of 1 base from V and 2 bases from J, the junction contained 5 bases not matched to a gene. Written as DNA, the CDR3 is TGCGCCAGCAGCTTGTCTCTAGCGGGAATCACAGATACGCAGTATTTT. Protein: CASSLSLAGITDTQYF.

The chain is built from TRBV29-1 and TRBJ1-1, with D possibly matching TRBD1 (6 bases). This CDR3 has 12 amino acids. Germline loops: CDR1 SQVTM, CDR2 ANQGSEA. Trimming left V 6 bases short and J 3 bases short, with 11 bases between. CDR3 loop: CSVSRGDTEAFF. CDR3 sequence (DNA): TGCAGCGTGAGCAGGGGAGACACTGAAGCTTTCTTT. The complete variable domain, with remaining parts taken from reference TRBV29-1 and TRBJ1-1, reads SAVISQKPSRDICQRGTSLTIQCQVDSQVTMMFWYRQQPGQSLTLIATANQGSEATYESGFVIDKFPISRPNLTFSTLTVSNMSPEDSSIYLCSVSRGDTEAFFGQGTRLTVV.

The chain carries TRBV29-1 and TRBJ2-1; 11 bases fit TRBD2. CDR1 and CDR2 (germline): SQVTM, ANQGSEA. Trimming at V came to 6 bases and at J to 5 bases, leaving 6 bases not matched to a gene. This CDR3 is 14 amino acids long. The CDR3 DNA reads TGCAGCGTAAGACTAGCGGGGCTACACAATGAGCAGTTCTTC. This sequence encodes CSVRLAGLHNEQFF.

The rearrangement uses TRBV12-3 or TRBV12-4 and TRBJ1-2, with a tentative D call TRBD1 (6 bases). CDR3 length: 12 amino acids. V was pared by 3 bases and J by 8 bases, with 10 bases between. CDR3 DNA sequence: TGTGCCAGCAGTTTGGACAGAATCGGCTACACCTTC. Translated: CASSLDRIGYTF.

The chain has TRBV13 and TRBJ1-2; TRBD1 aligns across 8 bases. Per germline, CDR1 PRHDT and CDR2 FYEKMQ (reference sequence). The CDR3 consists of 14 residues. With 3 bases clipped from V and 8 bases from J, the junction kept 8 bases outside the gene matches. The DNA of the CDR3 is TGTGCCAGCAGCTTCGATCCAGGGGGCCGGGGCTACACCTTC. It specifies CASSFDPGGRGYTF.

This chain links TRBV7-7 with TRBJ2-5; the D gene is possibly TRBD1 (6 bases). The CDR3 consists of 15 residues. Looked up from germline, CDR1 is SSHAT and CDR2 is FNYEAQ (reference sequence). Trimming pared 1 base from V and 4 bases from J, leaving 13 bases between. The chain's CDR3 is CASSLGQGFGETQYF. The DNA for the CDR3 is TGTGCCAGCAGCTTAGGTCAGGGGTTCGGAGAGACCCAGTACTTC.

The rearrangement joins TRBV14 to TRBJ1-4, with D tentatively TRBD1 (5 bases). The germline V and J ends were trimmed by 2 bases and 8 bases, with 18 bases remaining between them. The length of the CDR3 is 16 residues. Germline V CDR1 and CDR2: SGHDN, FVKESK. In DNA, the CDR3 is TGTGCCAGCAGCCAATCAGGGACTAATATTCGGGAAAAACTGTTTTTT. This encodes CASSQSGTNIREKLFF.

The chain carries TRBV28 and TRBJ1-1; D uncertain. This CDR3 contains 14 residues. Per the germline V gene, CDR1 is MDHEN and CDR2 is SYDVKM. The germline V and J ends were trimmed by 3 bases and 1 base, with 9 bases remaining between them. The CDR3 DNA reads TGTGCCAGCAGTTTTTACCAGGCGAACACTGAAGCTTTCTTT. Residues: CASSFYQANTEAFF.

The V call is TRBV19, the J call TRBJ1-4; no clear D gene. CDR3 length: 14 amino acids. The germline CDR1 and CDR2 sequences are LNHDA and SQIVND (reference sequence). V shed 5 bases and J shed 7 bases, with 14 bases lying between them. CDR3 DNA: TGTGCCAGTAGTTGGGGAGGATTAACTGAAAAACTGTTTTTT. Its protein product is CASSWGGLTEKLFF.

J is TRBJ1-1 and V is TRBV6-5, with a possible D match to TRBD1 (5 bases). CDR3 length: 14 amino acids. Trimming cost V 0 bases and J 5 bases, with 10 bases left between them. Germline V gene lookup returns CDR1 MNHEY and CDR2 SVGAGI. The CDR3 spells CASSYSRARTEAFF. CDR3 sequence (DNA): TGTGCCAGCAGTTACTCCAGGGCTCGGACTGAAGCTTTCTTT.

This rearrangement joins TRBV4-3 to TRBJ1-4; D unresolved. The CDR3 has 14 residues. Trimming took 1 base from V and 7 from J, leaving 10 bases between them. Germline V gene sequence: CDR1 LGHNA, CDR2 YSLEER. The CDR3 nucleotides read TGCGCCAGCAGCCAAGTGGGTACGGGTGAAAAACTGTTTTTT. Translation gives CASSQVGTGEKLFF.

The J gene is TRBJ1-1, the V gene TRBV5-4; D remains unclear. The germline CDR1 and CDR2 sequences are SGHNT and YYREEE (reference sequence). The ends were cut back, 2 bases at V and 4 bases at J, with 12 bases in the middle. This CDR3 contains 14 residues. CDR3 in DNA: TGTGCCAGCAGCTTTCGGGGATCCTCCACTGAAGCTTTCTTT. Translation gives CASSFRGSSTEAFF.

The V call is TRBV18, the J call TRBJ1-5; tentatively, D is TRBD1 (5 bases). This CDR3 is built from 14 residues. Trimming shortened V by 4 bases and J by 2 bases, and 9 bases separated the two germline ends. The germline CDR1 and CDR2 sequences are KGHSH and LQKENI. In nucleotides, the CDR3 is TGTGCCAGCTCACAGACAGCAGGCAATCAGCCCCAGCATTTT. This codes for CASSQTAGNQPQHF.

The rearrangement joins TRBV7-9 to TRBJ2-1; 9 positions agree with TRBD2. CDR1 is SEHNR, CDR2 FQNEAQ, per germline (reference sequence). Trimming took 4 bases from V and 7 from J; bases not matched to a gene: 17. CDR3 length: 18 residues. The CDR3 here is CASSSTRLGAGGGNEQFF. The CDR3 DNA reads TGTGCCAGCAGCTCTACCCGCTTAGGAGCGGGGGGCGGGAATGAGCAGTTCTTC.

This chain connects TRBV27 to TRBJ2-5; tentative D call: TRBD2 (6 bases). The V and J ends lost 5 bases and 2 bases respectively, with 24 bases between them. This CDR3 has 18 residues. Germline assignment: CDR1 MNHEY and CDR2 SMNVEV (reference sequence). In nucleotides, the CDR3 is TGTGCCAGCAGTCGCCTCCGGGACTTTCCCTCCGTTCAAGAGACCCAGTACTTC. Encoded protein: CASSRLRDFPSVQETQYF.

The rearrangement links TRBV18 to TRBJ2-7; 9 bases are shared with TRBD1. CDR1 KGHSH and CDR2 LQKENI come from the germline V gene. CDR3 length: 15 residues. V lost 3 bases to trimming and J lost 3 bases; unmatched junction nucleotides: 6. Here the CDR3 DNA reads TGTGCCAGCTCACCTCCGGGACAGGGACTCTACGAGCAGTACTTC. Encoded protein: CASSPPGQGLYEQYF.

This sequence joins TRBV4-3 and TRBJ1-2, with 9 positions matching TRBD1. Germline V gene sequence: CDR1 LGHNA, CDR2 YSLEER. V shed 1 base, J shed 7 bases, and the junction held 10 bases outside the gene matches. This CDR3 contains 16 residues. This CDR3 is CASSQGVGQGTSGYTF. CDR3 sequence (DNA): TGCGCCAGCAGCCAAGGGGTGGGACAGGGAACTTCTGGCTACACCTTC.

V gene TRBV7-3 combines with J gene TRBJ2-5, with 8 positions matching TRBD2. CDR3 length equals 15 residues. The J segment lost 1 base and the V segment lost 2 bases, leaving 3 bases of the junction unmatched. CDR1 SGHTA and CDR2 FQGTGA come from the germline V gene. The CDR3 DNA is TGTGCCAGCAGCTTAGCGGGGGGCACCCAAGAGACCCAGTACTTC. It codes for CASSLAGGTQETQYF.

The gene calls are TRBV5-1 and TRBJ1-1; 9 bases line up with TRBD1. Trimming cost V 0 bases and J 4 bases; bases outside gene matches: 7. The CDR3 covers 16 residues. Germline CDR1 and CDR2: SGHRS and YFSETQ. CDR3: CASSLGGTGPPTEAFF. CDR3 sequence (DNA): TGCGCCAGCAGCTTGGGAGGGACAGGGCCTCCCACTGAAGCTTTCTTT.